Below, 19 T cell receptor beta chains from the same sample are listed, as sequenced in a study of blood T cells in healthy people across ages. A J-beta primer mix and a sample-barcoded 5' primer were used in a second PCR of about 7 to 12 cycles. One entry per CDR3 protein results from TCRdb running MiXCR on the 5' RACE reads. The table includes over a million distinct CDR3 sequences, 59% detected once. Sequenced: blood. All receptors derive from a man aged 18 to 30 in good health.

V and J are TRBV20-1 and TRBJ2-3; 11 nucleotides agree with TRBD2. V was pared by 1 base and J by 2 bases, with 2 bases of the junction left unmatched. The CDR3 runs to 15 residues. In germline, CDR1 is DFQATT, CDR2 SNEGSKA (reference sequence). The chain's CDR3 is CSARASGGPTDTQYF. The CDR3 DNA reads TGCAGTGCTAGAGCTAGCGGGGGGCCCACAGATACGCAGTATTTT.

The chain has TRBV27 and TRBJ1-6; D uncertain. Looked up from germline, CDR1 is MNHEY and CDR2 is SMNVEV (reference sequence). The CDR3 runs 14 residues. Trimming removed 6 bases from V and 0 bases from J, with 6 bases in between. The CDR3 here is CASRKSSYNSPLHF. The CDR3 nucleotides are TGTGCCAGCAGGAAGAGCTCCTATAATTCACCCCTCCACTTT.

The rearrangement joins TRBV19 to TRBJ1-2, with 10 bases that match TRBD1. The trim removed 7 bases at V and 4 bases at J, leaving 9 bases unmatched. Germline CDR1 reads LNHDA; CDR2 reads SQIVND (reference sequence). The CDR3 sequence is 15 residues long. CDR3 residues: CASIPRQGAGYGYTF. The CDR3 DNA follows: TGTGCCAGTATTCCCCGACAGGGGGCAGGCTATGGCTACACCTTC. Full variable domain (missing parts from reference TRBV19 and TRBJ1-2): DGGITQSPKYLFRKEGQNVTLSCEQNLNHDAMYWYRQDPGQGLRLIYYSQIVNDFQKGDIAEGYSVSREKKESFPLTVTSAQKNPTAFYLCASIPRQGAGYGYTFGSGTRLTVV.

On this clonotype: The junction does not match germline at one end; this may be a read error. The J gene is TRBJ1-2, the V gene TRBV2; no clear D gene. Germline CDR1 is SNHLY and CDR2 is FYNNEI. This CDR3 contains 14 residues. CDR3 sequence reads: CTSSEWLPSYGYTF. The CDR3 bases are TGTACCAGCAGTGAATGGCTTCCTTCCTATGGCTACACCTTC.

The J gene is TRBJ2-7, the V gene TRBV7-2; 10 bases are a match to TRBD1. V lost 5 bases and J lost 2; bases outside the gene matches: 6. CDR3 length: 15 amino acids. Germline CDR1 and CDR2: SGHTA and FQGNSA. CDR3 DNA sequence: TGTGCCAGCAGCATAGGTGGGACAGGGGCCTACGAGCAGTACTTC. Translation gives CASSIGGTGAYEQYF.

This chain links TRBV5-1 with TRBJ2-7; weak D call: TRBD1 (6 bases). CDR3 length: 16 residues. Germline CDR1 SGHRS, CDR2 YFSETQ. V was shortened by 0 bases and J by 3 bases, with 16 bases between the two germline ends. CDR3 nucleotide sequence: TGCGCCAGCAGCTTGGCCACGAGGACAGAGAACTACGAGCAGTACTTC. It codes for CASSLATRTENYEQYF.

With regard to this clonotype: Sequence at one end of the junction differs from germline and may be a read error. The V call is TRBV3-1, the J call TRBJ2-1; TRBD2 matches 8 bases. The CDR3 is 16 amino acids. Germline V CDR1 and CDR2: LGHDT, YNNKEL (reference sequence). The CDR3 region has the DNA TGTGGCAGCAGCCAAGATACACTAGCGGATTACAATGAGCAGTTCTTC. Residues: CGSSQDTLADYNEQFF.

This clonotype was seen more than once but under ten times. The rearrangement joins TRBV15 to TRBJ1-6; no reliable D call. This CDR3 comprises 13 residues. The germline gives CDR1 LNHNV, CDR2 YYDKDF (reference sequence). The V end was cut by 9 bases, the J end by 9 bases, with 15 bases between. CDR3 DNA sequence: TGTGCCACTTGTTCGAGCCGTGGTTCACCCCTCCACTTT. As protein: CATCSSRGSPLHF. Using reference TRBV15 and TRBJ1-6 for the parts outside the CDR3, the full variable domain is DAMVIQNPRYQVTQFGKPVTLSCSQTLNHNVMYWYQQKSSQAPKLLFHYYDKDFNNEADTPDNFQSRRPNTSFCFLDIRSPGLGDTAMYLCATCSSRGSPLHFGNGTRLTVT.

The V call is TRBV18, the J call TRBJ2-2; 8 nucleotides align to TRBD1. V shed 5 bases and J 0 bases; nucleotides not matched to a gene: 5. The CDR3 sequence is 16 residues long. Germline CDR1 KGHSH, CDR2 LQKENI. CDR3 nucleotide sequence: TGTGCCAGCTCAGTTCAGGGGGCGACGAACACCGGGGAGCTGTTTTTT. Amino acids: CASSVQGATNTGELFF.

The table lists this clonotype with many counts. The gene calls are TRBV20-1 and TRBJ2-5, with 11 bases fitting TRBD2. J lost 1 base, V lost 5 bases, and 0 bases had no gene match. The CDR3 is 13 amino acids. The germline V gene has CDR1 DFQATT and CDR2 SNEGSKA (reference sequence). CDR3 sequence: CSAGTSGQETQYF. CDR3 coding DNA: TGCAGTGCTGGGACTAGCGGCCAAGAGACCCAGTACTTC.

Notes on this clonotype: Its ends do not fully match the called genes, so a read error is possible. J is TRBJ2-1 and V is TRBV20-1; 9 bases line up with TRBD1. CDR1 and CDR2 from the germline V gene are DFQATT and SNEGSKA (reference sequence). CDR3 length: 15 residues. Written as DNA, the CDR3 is TGCAGTGCCATCGACCGGGACAGGGCCTACAATGGGCAGTTCTTC. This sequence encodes CSAIDRDRAYNGQFF.

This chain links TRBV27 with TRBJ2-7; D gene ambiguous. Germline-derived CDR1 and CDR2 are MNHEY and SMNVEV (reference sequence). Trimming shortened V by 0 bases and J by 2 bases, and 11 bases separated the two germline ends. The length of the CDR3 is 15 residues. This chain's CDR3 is CASSLSPSATYEQYF. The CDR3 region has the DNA TGTGCCAGCAGTTTATCTCCTTCAGCTACCTACGAGCAGTACTTC.

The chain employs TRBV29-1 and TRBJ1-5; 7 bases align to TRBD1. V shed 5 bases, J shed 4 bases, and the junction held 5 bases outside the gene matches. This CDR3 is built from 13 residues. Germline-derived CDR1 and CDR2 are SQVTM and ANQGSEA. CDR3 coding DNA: TGCAGCGTTCGGACAGGACTTAATCAGCCCCAGCATTTT. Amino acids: CSVRTGLNQPQHF.

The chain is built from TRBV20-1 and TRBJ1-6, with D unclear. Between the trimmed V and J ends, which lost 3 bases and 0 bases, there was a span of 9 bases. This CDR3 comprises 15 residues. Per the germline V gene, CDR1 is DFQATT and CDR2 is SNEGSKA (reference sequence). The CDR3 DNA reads TGCAGTGCTAGGCCGACGAGCTCCTATAATTCACCCCTCCACTTT. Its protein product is CSARPTSSYNSPLHF.

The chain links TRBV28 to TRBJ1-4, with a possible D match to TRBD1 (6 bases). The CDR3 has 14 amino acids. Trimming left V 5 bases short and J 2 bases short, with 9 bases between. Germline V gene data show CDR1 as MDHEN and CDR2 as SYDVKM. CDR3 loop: CASSRGPTNEKLFF. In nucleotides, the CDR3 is TGTGCCAGCAGTCGGGGGCCCACTAATGAAAAACTGTTTTTT.

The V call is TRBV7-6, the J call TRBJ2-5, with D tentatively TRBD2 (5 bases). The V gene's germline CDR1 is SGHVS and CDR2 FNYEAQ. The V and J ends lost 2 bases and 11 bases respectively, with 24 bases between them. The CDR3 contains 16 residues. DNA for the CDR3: TGTGCCAGCAGCTTACATCCTAGCTGGGCATTGAGGGAGCAGTACTTC. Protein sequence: CASSLHPSWALREQYF.

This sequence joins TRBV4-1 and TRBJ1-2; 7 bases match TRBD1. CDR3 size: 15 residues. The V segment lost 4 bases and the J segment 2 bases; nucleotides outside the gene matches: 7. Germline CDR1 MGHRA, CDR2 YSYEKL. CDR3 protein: CASSLLRGLNYGYTF. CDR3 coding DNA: TGCGCCAGCAGCCTCCTTAGGGGGCTGAACTATGGCTACACCTTC.

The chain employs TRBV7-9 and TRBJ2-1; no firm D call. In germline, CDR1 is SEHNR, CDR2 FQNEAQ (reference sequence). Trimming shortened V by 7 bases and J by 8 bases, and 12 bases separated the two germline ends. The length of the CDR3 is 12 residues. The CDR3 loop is CASTAKYDEQFF. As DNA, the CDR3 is TGTGCCAGCACAGCCAAGTACGATGAGCAGTTCTTC.

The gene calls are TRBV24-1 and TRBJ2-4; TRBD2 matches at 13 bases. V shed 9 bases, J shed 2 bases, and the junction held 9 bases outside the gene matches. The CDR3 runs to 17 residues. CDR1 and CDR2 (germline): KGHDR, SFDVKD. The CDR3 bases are TGTGCCACCCCTGGACTAGCGGGAGCGCCGTCCAAAAACATTCAGTACTTC. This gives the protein CATPGLAGAPSKNIQYF.